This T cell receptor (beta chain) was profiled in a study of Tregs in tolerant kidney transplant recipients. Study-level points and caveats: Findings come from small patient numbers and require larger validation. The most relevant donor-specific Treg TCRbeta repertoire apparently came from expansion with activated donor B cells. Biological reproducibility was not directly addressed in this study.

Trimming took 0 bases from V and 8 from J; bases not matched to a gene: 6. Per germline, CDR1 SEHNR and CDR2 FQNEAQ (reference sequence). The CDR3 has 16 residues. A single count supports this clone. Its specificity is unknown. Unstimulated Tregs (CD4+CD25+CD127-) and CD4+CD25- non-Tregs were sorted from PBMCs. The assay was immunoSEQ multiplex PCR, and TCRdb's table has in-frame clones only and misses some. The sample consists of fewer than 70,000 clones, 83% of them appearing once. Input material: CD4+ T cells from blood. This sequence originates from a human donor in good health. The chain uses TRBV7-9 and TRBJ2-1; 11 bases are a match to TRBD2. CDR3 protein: CASSLALAGLADEQFF. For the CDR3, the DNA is TGTGCCAGCAGCTTAGCTCTAGCGGGACTAGCGGATGAGCAGTTCTTC.